The following is a T cell receptor (beta chain) sequence with its context. Its specificity is unknown. Sequencing used immunoSEQ multiplex PCR; TCRdb keeps in-frame clones, though not all of them. The sample lists roughly 90,000 clones; around 91% were seen once. The CDR3 runs 13 residues. The V gene lost 4 bases and the J gene lost 8 bases, with 15 bases spanning the gap. CDR1 and CDR2 from the germline V gene are SGHRS and YFSETQ. This entry comes from a study of T cell responses to AZD1222 COVID-19 vaccine. Study-wide findings and caveats: Recipients of two AZD1222 doses showed rising Spike-specific TCR breadth and depth.

This sequence joins TRBV5-1 and TRBJ1-2; D not certain. The sequence was obtained from an adult who received the AZD1222 COVID-19 vaccine. The input for sequencing was peripheral blood, taken 28 days after the second AZD1222 dose. Here the CDR3 DNA reads TGCGCCAGCAGCCCTCTACAACACGGGGGCTACACCTTC. Amino acids: CASSPLQHGGYTF.